This TCR beta chain is drawn from a study of beta chain features in type 1 diabetes. Comment on this clone: The antigen is unknown.

V was cut by 2 bases and J by 6 bases, with 17 bases left in between. The V gene's germline CDR1 is GTSNPN and CDR2 SVGIG (reference sequence). This CDR3 is 15 amino acids long. Reverse transcription of all isolated RNA meant that expressed TCRB transcripts were sequenced. Here immunoSEQ multiplex PCR was the method, and the copy in TCRdb shows in-frame clones only, minus some. The data contain a few hundred thousand clones, around 24% of them singletons. Study-wide findings and caveats: A definitive answer on HLA type influencing TCRB rearrangement was not reached here. Shortening of TCRB CDR3s, moderate but significant, appeared in all four CD4+ subsets of Type 1 diabetes patients. In cDNA sequencing, cells with high TCR expression could be over-represented.

Via CD45RO/CCR7/CD25/CD127/CD95/CD27, cells of the CD4+ naive, central memory, regulatory and stem cell-like memory subsets were sorted. The V and J genes are TRBV30 and TRBJ1-5; D call uncertain. Sequencing was carried out using naive CD4+ T cells from blood. The receptor comes from a woman aged 25 to 39 with type 1 diabetes. CDR3 loop: CAWSSGSATSQPQHF. In DNA, the CDR3 is TGTGCCTGGAGTTCAGGTAGTGCAACCTCTCAGCCCCAGCATTTT.